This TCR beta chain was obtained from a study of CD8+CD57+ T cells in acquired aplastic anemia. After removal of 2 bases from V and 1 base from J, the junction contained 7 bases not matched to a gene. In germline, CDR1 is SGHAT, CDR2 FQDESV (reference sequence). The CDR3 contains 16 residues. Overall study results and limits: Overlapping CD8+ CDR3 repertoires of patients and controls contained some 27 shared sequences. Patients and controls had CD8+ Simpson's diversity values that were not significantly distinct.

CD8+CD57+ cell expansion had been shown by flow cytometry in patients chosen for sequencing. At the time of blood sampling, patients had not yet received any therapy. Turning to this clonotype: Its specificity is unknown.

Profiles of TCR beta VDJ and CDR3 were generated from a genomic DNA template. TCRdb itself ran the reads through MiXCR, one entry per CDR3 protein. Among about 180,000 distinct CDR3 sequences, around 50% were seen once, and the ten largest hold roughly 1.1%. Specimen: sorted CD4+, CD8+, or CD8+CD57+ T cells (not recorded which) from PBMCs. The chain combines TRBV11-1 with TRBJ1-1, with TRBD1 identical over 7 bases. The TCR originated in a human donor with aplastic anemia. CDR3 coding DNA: TGTGCCAGCAGCTTATTAGGGGACAGAACGAACACTGAAGCTTTCTTT. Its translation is CASSLLGDRTNTEAFF.